A single T cell receptor beta chain is shown here with its context. The antigen is not known. The source of the sample is a study of CD8+ T cells in alopecia areata. General study points: Lesional scalp exceeded normal scalp in clonality, especially in alopecia totalis/universalis. There were also resident alphabeta T cells of normal skin sequenced in scalp samples. It was less clear whether patients shared TCRs than it was in mice, possibly because of HLA.

Extraction and reverse transcription of RNA yielded cDNA as the sequencing template. Some clones are missing from TCRdb's copy, which holds only in-frame ones; the method was immunoSEQ multiplex PCR. The sample has approximately 150,000 clones, around 55% seen once. This CDR3 contains 15 residues. Germline V gene sequence: CDR1 SGHDN, CDR2 FVKESK. J gave up 9 bases and V 4 bases, and 6 bases lay outside the gene matches. The researchers isolated CD4+ and CD8+ T cells from PBMCs by sorting. Specimen: CD4+ T cells sorted from blood. The V call is TRBV14, the J call TRBJ2-1, with 13 bases identical to TRBD2. This receptor was taken from a human donor in good health. Here the CDR3 DNA reads TGTGCCAGCAGCCTGACTAGCGGGAGGAGTAGTGAGCAGTTCTTC. It yields the protein CASSLTSGRSSEQFF.